This T cell receptor beta chain was recovered during a study of OX40 agonist ivuxolimab in advanced cancers. Study information: Every 2 weeks, patients got intravenous ivuxolimab at one of six dose levels (0.01-10 mg/kg). Regarding the study as a whole: Mean expanded clone counts were higher in CD8+ than CD4+ T cells. The study did not work out the antigen specificity of the expanded peripheral T cells.

On this clone: Its target is not known.

Method: immunoSEQ multiplex PCR; TCRdb's copy keeps in-frame clones and lacks some. The sample lists more than 45,000 clones; about 88% were seen once. The clonotype was recovered from an adult with an advanced solid tumor such as melanoma, head and neck, liver or kidney cancer. The sequences come from CD4+ or CD8+ T cells sorted from blood, collected in a trial of the OX40 agonist ivuxolimab.

CDR3 residues: CASSLGGLQGYTF. The CDR3 DNA sequence: TGTGCCAGCAGTTTAGGAGGGTTACAAGGCTACACCTTC. The chain recombines TRBV27 with TRBJ1-2; D gene uncertain. Germline V gene data show CDR1 as MNHEY and CDR2 as SMNVEV (reference sequence). Trimming stripped 2 bases from V and 8 bases from J, with 12 bases between. The CDR3 has 13 residues.